These 14 T cell receptor beta chains were sequenced from one sample in a study of siplizumab effects on memory and regulatory T cells (dated by TCRdb to 2018 to 2020). Library prep was done by the immunoSEQ multiplex PCR assay. Held by TCRdb, this immuneACCESS table contains in-frame sequences only and omits some clones. Under half of the omission traces to an unresolved V gene where checked; the cause of the rest is unknown. This sample has some 100,000 clones in its table, and around 90% of those were observed once. The ten top clones hold approximately 12% of the sample. The sample was non-Treg CD4+ T cells sorted from blood. According to the study, the label for this sample's cell subset or site signals: FACS-sorted unstimulated CD4+ non-regulatory T cells. The origin of the receptors is a human donor in good health.

The V call is TRBV6-6, the J call TRBJ1-5, with D perhaps TRBD1 (5 bases). Looked up from germline, CDR1 is MNHNY and CDR2 is SVGAGI (reference sequence). V dropped 8 bases and J dropped 6 bases, with 11 bases sitting between them. The CDR3 extends over 12 amino acids. CDR3 in amino acids: CASCRGTQPQHF. The CDR3 bases are TGTGCCAGCTGTCGGGGCACTCAGCCCCAGCATTTT.

The rearrangement links TRBV7-3 to TRBJ2-2, with D perhaps being TRBD1 or TRBD2 (5 bases each). The germline CDR1 and CDR2 sequences are SGHTA and FQGTGA. V was trimmed by 5 bases and J by 3 bases, leaving 10 bases between them. The CDR3 is 14 residues long. The CDR3: CASSRLGDTGELFF. The CDR3 DNA is TGTGCCAGCAGCCGGCTGGGGGACACCGGGGAGCTGTTTTTT.

The genes are TRBV4-2 and TRBJ2-2; TRBD1 agrees at 7 bases. The CDR3 length is 17 residues. Germline assignment: CDR1 LGHNA and CDR2 YNFKEQ. Trimming at V came to 0 bases and at J to 4 bases, leaving 8 bases not matched to a gene. Here the CDR3 reads CASSQDKGALITGELFF. The DNA of the CDR3 is TGTGCCAGCAGCCAAGATAAGGGGGCGCTTATCACCGGGGAGCTGTTTTTT.

The gene calls are TRBV18 and TRBJ2-2; 8 bases match TRBD1. Trimming at V came to 3 bases and at J to 2 bases, leaving 5 bases not matched to a gene. Germline CDR1 and CDR2: KGHSH and LQKENI. CDR3 size: 16 residues. The CDR3 sequence is CASSPQGQGNTGELFF. Here the CDR3 DNA reads TGTGCCAGCTCACCTCAAGGACAGGGCAACACCGGGGAGCTGTTTTTT.

CDR3 nucleotides: TGTGCCAGCAGCATCCAACAGGGCTCAGATACGCAGTATTTT. It yields the protein CASSIQQGSDTQYF. The chain uses TRBV7-3 and TRBJ2-3, with a possible D match to TRBD1 (6 bases). With 5 bases removed from V and 4 bases from J, the gap between germline ends came to 13 bases. The CDR3 runs 14 residues. The germline V gene has CDR1 SGHTA and CDR2 FQGTGA.

This clone has just one count. This chain uses TRBV28 with TRBJ2-7; 7 bases align to TRBD1. V lost 6 bases and J lost 5; bases outside the gene matches: 13. From germline, CDR1 is MDHEN and CDR2 SYDVKM. There are 15 residues in the CDR3. The CDR3 sequence is CASRTETGNWNEQYF. CDR3 nucleotides: TGTGCCAGCAGAACCGAGACAGGGAACTGGAACGAGCAGTACTTC. The full variable domain, its missing parts supplied by reference TRBV28 and TRBJ2-7, is DVKVTQSSRYLVKRTGEKVFLECVQDMDHENMFWYRQDPGLGLRLIYFSYDVKMKEKGDIPEGYSVSREKKERFSLILESASTNQTSMYLCASRTETGNWNEQYFGPGTRLTVT.

This CDR3 is CASSTGLAGALENEQFF. CDR3 DNA: TGTGCCAGTAGTACGGGACTAGCGGGAGCTCTAGAAAATGAGCAGTTCTTC. The J gene is TRBJ2-1, the V gene TRBV19; 14 bases agree with TRBD2. V shed 4 bases, J shed 7 bases, and the junction held 9 bases outside the gene matches. The CDR3 consists of 17 residues. The germline gives CDR1 LNHDA, CDR2 SQIVND (reference sequence).

A single count supports this clone. This rearrangement joins TRBV6-1 to TRBJ1-1, with a weak D call TRBD1 (5 bases). The length of the CDR3 is 14 residues. CDR1 MNHNS and CDR2 SASEGT come from the germline V gene. The V end lost 7 bases, the J end lost 0 bases, and 12 bases lay between the germline ends. CDR3 DNA: TGTGCCAGCAAAGCGCAGACAGTGAACACTGAAGCTTTCTTT. It encodes CASKAQTVNTEAFF.

In this sample, this clone turned up once. J is TRBJ2-1 and V is TRBV11-1, with 13 positions matching TRBD2. V lost 5 bases to trimming and J lost 8 bases; unmatched junction nucleotides: 9. The length of the CDR3 is 16 residues. The V gene's germline CDR1 is SGHAT and CDR2 FQDESV (reference sequence). Here the CDR3 DNA reads TGTGCCAGCAGCCCGGGACTAGCGGGACCCTCCGATGAGCAGTTCTTC. Translation gives CASSPGLAGPSDEQFF.

J is TRBJ1-3 and V is TRBV5-1; TRBD1 agrees at 9 bases. The germline CDR1 and CDR2 sequences are SGHRS and YFSETQ. The CDR3 has 18 amino acids. The V gene end was trimmed by 4 bases and the J gene end by 0 bases; junction bases not matched to a gene: 11. CDR3 in DNA: TGCGCCAGCAGCCCGCTCTTCCCGGGACAGGGCTCTGGAAACACCATATATTTT. This encodes CASSPLFPGQGSGNTIYF.

V usage is TRBV6-6 and J usage is TRBJ1-2; 9 positions agree with TRBD1. V shed 5 bases, J shed 5 bases, and the junction held 3 bases outside the gene matches. The CDR3 has 13 amino acids. Germline CDR1 MNHNY, CDR2 SVGAGI (reference sequence). CDR3 loop: CASSGGQGYGYTF. In DNA form, the CDR3 reads TGTGCCAGCAGTGGGGGACAGGGTTATGGCTACACCTTC.

The chain carries TRBV9 and TRBJ2-2; 13 nucleotides align to TRBD2. This CDR3 comprises 17 residues. The V and J ends lost 4 bases and 2 bases, in that order; junction bases with no gene match: 5. The V gene's germline CDR1 is SGDLS and CDR2 YYNGEE. The CDR3 reads CASSRGLAGVNTGELFF. In nucleotides, the CDR3 is TGTGCCAGCAGCCGCGGACTAGCGGGAGTTAACACCGGGGAGCTGTTTTTT.

The rearrangement uses TRBV9 and TRBJ1-3; D is possibly TRBD1 (5 bases). The CDR3 contains 16 residues. CDR1 is SGDLS and CDR2 is YYNGEE in the germline V gene. Trimming removed 3 bases at V and 6 bases at J, with 19 bases between. The CDR3, as DNA: TGTGCCAGCAGCGCAGGCTCGGGCGGGGGGTTAAACACCATATATTTT. Translating gives CASSAGSGGGLNTIYF.

The rearrangement joins TRBV19 to TRBJ1-5, with 8 bases that match TRBD1. The V gene end was trimmed by 4 bases and the J gene end by 3 bases; junction bases not matched to a gene: 5. Per the germline V gene, CDR1 is LNHDA and CDR2 is SQIVND (reference sequence). The length of the CDR3 is 15 residues. The CDR3 here is CASSRQGLHNQPQHF. In nucleotides, the CDR3 is TGTGCCAGTAGTAGACAGGGGCTCCACAATCAGCCCCAGCATTTT.